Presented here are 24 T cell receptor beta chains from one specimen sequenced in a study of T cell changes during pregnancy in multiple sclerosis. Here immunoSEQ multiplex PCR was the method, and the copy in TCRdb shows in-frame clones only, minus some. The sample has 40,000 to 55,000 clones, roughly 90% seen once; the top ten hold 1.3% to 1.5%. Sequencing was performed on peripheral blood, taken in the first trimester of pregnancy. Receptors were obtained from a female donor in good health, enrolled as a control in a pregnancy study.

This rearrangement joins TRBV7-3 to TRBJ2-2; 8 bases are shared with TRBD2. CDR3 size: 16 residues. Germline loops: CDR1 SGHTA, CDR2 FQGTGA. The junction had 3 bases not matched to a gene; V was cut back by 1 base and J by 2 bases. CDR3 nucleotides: TGTGCCAGCAGCTTAATAGCGGGGACCAACACCGGGGAGCTGTTTTTT. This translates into CASSLIAGTNTGELFF.

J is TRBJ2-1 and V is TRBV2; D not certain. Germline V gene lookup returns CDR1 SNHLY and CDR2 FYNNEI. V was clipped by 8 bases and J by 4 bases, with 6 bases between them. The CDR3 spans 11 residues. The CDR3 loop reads CASLRYNEQFF. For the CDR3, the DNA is TGTGCCAGCCTGCGGTACAATGAGCAGTTCTTC.

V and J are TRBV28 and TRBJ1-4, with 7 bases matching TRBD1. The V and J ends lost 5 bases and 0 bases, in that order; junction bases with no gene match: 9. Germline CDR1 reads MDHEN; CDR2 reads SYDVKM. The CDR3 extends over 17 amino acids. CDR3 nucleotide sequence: TGTGCCAGCAGTCCTCGGGACAGAATAACAACTAATGAAAAACTGTTTTTT. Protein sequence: CASSPRDRITTNEKLFF.

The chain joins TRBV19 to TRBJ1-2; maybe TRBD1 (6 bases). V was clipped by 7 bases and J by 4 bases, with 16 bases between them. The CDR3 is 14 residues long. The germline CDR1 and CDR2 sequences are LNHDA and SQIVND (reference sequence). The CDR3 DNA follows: TGTGCCAGTACCCCACCGGGGGGCCTCTATGGCTACACCTTC. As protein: CASTPPGGLYGYTF. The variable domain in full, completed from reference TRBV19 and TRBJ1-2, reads DGGITQSPKYLFRKEGQNVTLSCEQNLNHDAMYWYRQDPGQGLRLIYYSQIVNDFQKGDIAEGYSVSREKKESFPLTVTSAQKNPTAFYLCASTPPGGLYGYTFGSGTRLTVV.

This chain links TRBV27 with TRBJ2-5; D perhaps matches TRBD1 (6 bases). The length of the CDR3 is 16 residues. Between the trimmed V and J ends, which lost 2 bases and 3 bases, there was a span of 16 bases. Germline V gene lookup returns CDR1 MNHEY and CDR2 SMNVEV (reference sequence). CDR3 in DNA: TGTGCCAGCAGTTTAAGCAGACGCAGGGGTAAAGAGACCCAGTACTTC. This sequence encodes CASSLSRRRGKETQYF.

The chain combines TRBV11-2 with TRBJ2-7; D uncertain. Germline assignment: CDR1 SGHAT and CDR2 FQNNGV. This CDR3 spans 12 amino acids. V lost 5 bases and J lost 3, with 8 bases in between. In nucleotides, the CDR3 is TGTGCCAGCAGCCCCCCCAGCTACGAGCAGTACTTC. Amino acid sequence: CASSPPSYEQYF.

The CDR3 nucleotides read TGTGCCGCTAGCGGAGTCCAAGAGACCCAGTACTTC. Protein: CAASGVQETQYF. The V gene is TRBV28, the J gene TRBJ2-5; 7 positions agree with TRBD2. Germline trimming cut 11 bases from V and 1 base from J; bases unmatched to any gene: 4. The CDR3 is 12 residues long. The germline V gene has CDR1 MDHEN and CDR2 SYDVKM.

The CDR3 loop is CASSVGAGESYEQYF. CDR3 nucleotides: TGTGCCAGCAGCGTAGGGGCGGGAGAAAGCTACGAGCAGTACTTC. The chain carries TRBV9 and TRBJ2-7, with 7 bases lining up with TRBD2. The V gene end was trimmed by 0 bases and the J gene end by 3 bases; junction bases not matched to a gene: 6. This CDR3 region has 15 residues. Germline V CDR1 and CDR2: SGDLS, YYNGEE.

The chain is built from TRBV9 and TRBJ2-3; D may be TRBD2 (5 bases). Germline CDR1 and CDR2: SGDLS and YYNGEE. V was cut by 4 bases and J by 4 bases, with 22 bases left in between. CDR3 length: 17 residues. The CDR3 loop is CASSPRPGLEYADTQYF. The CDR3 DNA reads TGTGCCAGCAGCCCCCGCCCCGGACTGGAGTACGCAGATACGCAGTATTTT. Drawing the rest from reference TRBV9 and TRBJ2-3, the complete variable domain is DSGVTQTPKHLITATGQRVTLRCSPRSGDLSVYWYQQSLDQGLQFLIQYYNGEERAKGNILERFSAQQFPDLHSELNLSSLELGDSALYFCASSPRPGLEYADTQYFGPGTRLTVL.

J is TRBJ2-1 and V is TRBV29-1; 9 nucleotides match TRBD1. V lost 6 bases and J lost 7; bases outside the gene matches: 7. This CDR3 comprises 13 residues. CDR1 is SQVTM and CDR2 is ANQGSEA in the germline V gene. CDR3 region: CSVDGQGTNEQFF. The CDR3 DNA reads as TGCAGCGTCGACGGACAGGGGACGAATGAGCAGTTCTTC.

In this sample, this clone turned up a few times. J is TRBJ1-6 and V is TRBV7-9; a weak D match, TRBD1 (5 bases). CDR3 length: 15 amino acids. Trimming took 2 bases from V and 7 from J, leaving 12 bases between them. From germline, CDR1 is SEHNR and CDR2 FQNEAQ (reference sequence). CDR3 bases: TGTGCCAGCAGCTTAAGGTTCGACAGCAATTCACCCCTCCACTTT. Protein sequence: CASSLRFDSNSPLHF.

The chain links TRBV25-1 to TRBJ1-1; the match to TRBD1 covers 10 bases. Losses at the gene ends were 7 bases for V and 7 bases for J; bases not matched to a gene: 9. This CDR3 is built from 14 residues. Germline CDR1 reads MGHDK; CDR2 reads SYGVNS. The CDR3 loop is CASTRTGGRGEAFF. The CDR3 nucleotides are TGTGCCAGCACCCGGACAGGGGGTCGTGGTGAAGCTTTCTTT. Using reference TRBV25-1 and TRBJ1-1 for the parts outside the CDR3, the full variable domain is EADIYQTPRYLVIGTGKKITLECSQTMGHDKMYWYQQDPGMELHLIHYSYGVNSTEKGDLSSESTVSRIRTEHFPLTLESARPSHTSQYLCASTRTGGRGEAFFGQGTRLTVV.

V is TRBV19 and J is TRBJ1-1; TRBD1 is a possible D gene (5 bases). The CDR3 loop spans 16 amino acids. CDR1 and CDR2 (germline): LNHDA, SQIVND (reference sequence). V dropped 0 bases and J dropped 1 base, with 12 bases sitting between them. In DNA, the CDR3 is TGTGCCAGTAGTATAGAGGTTGGGGGGGGGAACACTGAAGCTTTCTTT. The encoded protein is CASSIEVGGGNTEAFF.

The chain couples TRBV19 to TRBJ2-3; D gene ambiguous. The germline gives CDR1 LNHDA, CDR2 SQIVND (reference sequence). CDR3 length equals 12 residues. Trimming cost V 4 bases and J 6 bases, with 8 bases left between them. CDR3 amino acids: CASSSYLDTQYF. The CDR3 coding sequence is TGTGCCAGTAGTAGTTATTTGGATACGCAGTATTTT.

CDR3 sequence (DNA): TGTGCCAGCAGCATAACAGGGGGATGGGCGGATAAAGCTTTCTTT. As protein: CASSITGGWADKAFF. The chain carries TRBV7-2 and TRBJ1-1, with TRBD1 matching 8 bases. V gave up 5 bases and J gave up 9 bases; unmatched junction bases: 14. Germline loops: CDR1 SGHTA, CDR2 FQGNSA. The CDR3 loop spans 15 amino acids.

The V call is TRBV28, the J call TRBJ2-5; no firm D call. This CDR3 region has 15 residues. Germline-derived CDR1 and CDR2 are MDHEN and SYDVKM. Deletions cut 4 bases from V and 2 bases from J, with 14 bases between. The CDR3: CASSSEVDTQETQYF. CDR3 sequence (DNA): TGTGCCAGCAGTTCCGAGGTAGATACTCAAGAGACCCAGTACTTC. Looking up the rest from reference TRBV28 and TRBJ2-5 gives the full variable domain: DVKVTQSSRYLVKRTGEKVFLECVQDMDHENMFWYRQDPGLGLRLIYFSYDVKMKEKGDIPEGYSVSREKKERFSLILESASTNQTSMYLCASSSEVDTQETQYFGPGTRLLVL.

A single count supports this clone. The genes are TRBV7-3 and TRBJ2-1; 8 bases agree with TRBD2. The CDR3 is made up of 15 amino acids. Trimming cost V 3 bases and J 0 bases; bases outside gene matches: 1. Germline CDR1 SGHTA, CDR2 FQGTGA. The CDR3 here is CASSFTSGSYNEQFF. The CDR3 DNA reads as TGTGCCAGCAGCTTTACTAGCGGCTCCTACAATGAGCAGTTCTTC.

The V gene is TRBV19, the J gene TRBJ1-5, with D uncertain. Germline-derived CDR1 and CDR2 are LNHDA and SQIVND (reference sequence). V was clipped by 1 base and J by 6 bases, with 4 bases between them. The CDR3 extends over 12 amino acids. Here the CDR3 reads CASSIVSQPQHF. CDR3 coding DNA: TGTGCCAGTAGTATAGTGAGTCAGCCCCAGCATTTT.

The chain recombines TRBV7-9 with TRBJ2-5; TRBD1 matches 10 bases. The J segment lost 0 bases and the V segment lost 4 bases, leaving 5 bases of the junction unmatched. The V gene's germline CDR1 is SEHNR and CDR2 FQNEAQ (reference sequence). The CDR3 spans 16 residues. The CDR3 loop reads CASSSAGQGYQETQYF. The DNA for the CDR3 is TGTGCCAGCAGCTCAGCGGGACAGGGGTACCAAGAGACCCAGTACTTC.

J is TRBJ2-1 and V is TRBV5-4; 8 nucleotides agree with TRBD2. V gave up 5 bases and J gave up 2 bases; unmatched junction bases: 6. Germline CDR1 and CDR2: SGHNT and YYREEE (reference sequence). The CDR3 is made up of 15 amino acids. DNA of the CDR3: TGTGCCAGCAGAGCACTGACTAGCGCCTACAATGAGCAGTTCTTC. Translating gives CASRALTSAYNEQFF.

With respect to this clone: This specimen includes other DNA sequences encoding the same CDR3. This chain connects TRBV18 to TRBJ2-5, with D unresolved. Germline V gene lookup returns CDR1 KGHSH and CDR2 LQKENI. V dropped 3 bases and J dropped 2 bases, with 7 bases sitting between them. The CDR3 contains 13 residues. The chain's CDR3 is CASSPAGQETQYF. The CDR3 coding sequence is TGTGCCAGCTCACCGGCTGGTCAAGAGACCCAGTACTTC.

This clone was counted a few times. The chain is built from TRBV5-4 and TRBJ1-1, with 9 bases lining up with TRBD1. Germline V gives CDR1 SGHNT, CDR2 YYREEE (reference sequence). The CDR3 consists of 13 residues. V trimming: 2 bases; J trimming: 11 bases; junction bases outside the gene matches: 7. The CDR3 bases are TGTGCCAGCAGCTTCCAGACAGGGGGTGAGGCTTTCTTT. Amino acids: CASSFQTGGEAFF.

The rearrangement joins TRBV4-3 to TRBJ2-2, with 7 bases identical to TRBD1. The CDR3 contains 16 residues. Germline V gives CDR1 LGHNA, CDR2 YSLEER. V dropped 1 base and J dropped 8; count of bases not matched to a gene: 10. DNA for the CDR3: TGCGCCAGCAGCCAAGGGACGGGACAGACAAGGGGGGAGCTGTTTTTT. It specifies CASSQGTGQTRGELFF.

The CDR3 protein is CASSQEGGAGRDTQYF. The CDR3 bases are TGCGCCAGCAGCCAAGAGGGGGGAGCAGGGCGAGATACGCAGTATTTT. This chain links TRBV4-1 with TRBJ2-3, with D possibly TRBD2 on 6 matching bases. Germline V gives CDR1 MGHRA, CDR2 YSYEKL. Trimming removed 0 bases at V and 5 bases at J, with 15 bases between. The CDR3 has 16 amino acids.